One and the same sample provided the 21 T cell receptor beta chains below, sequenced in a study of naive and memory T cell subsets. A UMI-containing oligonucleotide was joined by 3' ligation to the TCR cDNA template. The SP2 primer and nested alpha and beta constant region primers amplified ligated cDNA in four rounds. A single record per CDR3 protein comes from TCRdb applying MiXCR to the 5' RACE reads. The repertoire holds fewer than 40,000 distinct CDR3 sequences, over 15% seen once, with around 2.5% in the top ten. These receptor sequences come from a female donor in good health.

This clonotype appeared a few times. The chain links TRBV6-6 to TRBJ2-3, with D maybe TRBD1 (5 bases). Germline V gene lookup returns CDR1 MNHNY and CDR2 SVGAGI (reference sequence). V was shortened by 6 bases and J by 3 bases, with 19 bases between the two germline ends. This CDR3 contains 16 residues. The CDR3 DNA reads TGTGCCAGCAGGACGGCTGGGGCTAAGGTTACAGATACGCAGTATTTT. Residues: CASRTAGAKVTDTQYF.

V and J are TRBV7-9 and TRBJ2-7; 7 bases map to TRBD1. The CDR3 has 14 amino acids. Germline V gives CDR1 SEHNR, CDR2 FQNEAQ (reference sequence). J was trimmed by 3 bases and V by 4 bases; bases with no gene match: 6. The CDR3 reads CASSYMGQNYEQYF. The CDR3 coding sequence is TGTGCCAGCAGCTATATGGGACAGAACTACGAGCAGTACTTC. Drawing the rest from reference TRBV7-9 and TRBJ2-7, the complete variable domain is DTGVSQNPRHKITKRGQNVTFRCDPISEHNRLYWYRQTLGQGPEFLTYFQNEAQLEKSRLLSDRFSAERPKGSFSTLEIQRTEQGDSAMYLCASSYMGQNYEQYFGPGTRLTVT.

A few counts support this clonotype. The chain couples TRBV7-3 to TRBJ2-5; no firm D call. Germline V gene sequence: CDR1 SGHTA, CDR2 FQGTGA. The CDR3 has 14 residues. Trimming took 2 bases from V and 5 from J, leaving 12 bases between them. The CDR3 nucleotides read TGTGCCAGCAGCTTAGGAAGTGTAGGGGAGACCCAGTACTTC. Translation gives CASSLGSVGETQYF.

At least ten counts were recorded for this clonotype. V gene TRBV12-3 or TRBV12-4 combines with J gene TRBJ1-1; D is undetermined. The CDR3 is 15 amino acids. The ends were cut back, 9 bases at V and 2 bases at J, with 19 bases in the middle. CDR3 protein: CASRAVETANTEAFF. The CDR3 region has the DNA TGTGCCAGTCGCGCCGTCGAGACGGCTAACACTGAAGCTTTCTTT.

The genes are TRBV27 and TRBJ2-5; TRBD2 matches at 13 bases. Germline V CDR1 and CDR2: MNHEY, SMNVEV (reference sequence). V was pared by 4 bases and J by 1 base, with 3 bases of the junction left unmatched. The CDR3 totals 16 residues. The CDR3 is CASSSGLAGAQETQYF. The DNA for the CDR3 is TGTGCCAGCAGTTCAGGACTAGCGGGGGCCCAAGAGACCCAGTACTTC.

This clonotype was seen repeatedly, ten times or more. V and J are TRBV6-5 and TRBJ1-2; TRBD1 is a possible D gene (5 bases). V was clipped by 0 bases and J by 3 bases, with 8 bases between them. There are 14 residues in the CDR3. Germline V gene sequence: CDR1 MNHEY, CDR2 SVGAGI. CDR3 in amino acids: CASSYSQGDYGYTF. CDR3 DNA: TGTGCCAGCAGTTACTCCCAGGGAGACTATGGCTACACCTTC.

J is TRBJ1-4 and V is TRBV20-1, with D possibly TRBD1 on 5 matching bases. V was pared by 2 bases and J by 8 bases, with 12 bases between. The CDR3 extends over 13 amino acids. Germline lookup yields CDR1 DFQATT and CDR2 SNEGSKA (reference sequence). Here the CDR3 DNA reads TGCAGTGCTAGACAGGGTTTGGGCGAAAAACTGTTTTTT. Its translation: CSARQGLGEKLFF.

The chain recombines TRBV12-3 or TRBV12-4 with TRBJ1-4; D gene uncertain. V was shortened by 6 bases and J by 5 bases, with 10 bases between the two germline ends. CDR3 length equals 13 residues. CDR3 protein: CASRRLRNEKLFF. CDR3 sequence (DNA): TGTGCCAGCAGACGACTGCGGAATGAAAAACTGTTTTTT.

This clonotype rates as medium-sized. DNA of the CDR3: TGTGCCAGCTCACCACTCGACAGGGCCAGCAATCAGCCCCAGCATTTT. It yields the protein CASSPLDRASNQPQHF. V usage is TRBV18 and J usage is TRBJ1-5; the match to TRBD1 covers 7 bases. Trimming took 1 base from V and 1 from J; bases not matched to a gene: 4. Germline CDR1 and CDR2: KGHSH and LQKENI. The CDR3 consists of 16 residues.

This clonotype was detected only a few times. This chain's CDR3 is CASSLRRTHYGYTF. CDR3 sequence (DNA): TGTGCCAGCAGCTTGAGACGAACCCACTATGGCTACACCTTC. The V call is TRBV5-6, the J call TRBJ1-2, with D unclear. The V end was cut by 1 base, the J end by 3 bases, with 10 bases between. The CDR3 is 14 amino acids. Germline V CDR1 and CDR2: SGHDT, YYEEEE.

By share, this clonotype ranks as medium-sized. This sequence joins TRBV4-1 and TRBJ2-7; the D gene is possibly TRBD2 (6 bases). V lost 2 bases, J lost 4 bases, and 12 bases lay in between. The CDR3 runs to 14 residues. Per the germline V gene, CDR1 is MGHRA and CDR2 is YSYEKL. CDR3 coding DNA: TGCGCCAGCAGCCAACCCACTAGCAGGTACGAGCAGTACTTC. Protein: CASSQPTSRYEQYF.

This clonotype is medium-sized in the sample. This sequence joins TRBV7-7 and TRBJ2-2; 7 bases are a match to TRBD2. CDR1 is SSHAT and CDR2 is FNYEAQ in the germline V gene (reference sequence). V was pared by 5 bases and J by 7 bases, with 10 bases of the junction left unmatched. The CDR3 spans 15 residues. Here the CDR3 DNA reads TGTGCCAGCAGCGCCCTGACTAGCCGCGGCGGGGAGCTGTTTTTT. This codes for CASSALTSRGGELFF. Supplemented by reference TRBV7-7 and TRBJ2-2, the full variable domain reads GAGVSQSPRYKVTKRGQDVTLRCDPISSHATLYWYQQALGQGPEFLTYFNYEAQPDKSGLPSDRFSAERPEGSISTLTIQRTEQRDSAMYRCASSALTSRGGELFFGEGSRLTVL.

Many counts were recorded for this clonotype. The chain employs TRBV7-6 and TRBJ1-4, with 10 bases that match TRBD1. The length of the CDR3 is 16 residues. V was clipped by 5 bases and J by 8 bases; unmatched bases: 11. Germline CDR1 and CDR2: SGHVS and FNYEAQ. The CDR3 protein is CASSPSRTGGREKLFF. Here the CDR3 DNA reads TGTGCCAGCAGCCCAAGCCGGACAGGGGGGCGGGAAAAACTGTTTTTT.

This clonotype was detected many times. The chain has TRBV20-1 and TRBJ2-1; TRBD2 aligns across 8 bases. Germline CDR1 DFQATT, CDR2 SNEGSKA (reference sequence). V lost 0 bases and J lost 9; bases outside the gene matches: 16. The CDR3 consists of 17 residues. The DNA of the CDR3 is TGCAGTGCTAGAGAGCCGGGACTAGGGAGCGGGGGCGTTGAGCAGTTCTTC. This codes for CSAREPGLGSGGVEQFF.

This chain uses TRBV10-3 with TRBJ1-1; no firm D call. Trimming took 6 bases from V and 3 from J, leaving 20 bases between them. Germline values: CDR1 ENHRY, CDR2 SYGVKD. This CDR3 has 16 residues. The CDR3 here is CAIRKLNRGRDTEAFF. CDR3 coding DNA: TGTGCCATCAGAAAGCTAAACCGCGGGCGGGACACTGAAGCTTTCTTT.

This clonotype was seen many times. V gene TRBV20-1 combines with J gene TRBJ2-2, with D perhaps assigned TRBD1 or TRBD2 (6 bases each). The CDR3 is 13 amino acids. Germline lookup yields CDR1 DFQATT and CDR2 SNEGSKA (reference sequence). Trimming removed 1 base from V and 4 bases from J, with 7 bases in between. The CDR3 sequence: CSARAGATGELFF. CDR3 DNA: TGCAGTGCTAGAGCGGGGGCCACCGGGGAGCTGTTTTTT.

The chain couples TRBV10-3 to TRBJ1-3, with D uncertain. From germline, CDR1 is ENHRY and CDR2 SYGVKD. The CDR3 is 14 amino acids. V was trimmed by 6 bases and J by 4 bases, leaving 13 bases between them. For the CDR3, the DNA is TGTGCCATCAGGAAAGACTCGGACGGAAACACCATATATTTT. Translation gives CAIRKDSDGNTIYF.

The CDR3 spells CASSISLATRIQETQYF. The DNA of the CDR3 is TGTGCCAGTAGTATATCTCTGGCAACGAGAATCCAAGAGACCCAGTACTTC. The genes are TRBV19 and TRBJ2-5, with unresolved D. V lost 2 bases, J lost 1 base, and 17 bases lay in between. Per germline, CDR1 LNHDA and CDR2 SQIVND (reference sequence). This CDR3 has 17 residues.

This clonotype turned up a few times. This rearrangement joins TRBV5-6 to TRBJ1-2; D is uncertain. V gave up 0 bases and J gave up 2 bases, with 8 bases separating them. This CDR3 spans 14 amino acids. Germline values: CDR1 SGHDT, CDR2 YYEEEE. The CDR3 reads CASSLGLKNYGYTF. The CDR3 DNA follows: TGTGCCAGCAGCTTGGGGTTAAAAAACTATGGCTACACCTTC. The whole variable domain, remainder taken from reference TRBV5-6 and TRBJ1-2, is DAGVTQSPTHLIKTRGQQVTLRCSPKSGHDTVSWYQQALGQGPQFIFQYYEEEERQRGNFPDRFSGHQFPNYSSELNVNALLLGDSALYLCASSLGLKNYGYTFGSGTRLTVV.

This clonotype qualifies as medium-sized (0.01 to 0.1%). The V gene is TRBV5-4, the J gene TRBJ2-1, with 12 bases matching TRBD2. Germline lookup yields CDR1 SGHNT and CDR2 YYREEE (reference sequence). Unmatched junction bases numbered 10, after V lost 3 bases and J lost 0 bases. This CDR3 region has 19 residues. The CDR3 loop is CASSSPPSGGATSYNEQFF. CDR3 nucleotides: TGTGCCAGCAGCTCCCCTCCTAGCGGGGGGGCTACCTCCTACAATGAGCAGTTCTTC. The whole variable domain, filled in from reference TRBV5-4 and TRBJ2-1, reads ETGVTQSPTHLIKTRGQQVTLRCSSQSGHNTVSWYQQALGQGPQFIFQYYREEENGRGNFPPRFSGLQFPNYSSELNVNALELDDSALYLCASSSPPSGGATSYNEQFFGPGTRLTVL.

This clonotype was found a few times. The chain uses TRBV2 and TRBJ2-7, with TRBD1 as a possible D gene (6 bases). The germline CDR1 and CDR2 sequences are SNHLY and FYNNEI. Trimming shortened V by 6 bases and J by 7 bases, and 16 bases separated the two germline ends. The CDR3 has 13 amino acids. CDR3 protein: CASSRTGFREQYF. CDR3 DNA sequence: TGTGCCAGCAGCCGTACAGGGTTTCGTGAGCAGTACTTC.